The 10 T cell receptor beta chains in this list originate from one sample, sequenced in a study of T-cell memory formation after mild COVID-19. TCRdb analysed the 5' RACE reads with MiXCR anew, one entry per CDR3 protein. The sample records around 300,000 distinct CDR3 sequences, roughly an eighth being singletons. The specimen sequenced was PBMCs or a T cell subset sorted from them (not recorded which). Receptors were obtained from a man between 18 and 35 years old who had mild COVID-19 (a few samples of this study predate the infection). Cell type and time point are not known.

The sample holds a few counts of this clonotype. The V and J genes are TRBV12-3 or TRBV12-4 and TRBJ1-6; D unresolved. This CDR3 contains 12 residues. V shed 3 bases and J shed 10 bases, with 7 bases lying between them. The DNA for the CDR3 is TGTGCCAGCAGTTTCCAGAAGTCACCCCTCCACTTT. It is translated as CASSFQKSPLHF.

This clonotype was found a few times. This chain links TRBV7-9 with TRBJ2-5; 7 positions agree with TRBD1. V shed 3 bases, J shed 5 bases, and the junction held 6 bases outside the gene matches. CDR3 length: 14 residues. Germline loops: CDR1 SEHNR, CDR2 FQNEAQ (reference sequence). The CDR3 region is CASSLQGVSETQYF. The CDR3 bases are TGTGCCAGCAGCTTGCAGGGGGTATCGGAGACCCAGTACTTC.

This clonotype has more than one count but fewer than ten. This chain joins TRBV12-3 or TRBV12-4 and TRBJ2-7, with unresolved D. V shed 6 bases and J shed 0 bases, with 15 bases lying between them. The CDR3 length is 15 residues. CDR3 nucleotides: TGTGCCAGCAGGTTGGGTGACTTCGACTCCTACGAGCAGTACTTC. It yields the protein CASRLGDFDSYEQYF.

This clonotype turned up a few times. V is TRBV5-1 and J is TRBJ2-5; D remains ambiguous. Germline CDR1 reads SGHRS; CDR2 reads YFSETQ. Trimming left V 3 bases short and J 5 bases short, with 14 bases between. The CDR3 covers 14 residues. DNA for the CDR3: TGCGCCAGCAGCTCCACCTCGGGTTCCGAGACCCAGTACTTC. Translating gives CASSSTSGSETQYF.

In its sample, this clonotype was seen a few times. The CDR3 reads CSASSRAGETQYF. The DNA of the CDR3 is TGCAGTGCTAGTTCCCGCGCGGGCGAGACCCAGTACTTC. The chain recombines TRBV20-1 with TRBJ2-5; possible D gene TRBD2, 5 bases. Germline-derived CDR1 and CDR2 are DFQATT and SNEGSKA (reference sequence). The CDR3 has 13 residues. The V and J ends lost 3 bases and 5 bases respectively, with 13 bases between them.

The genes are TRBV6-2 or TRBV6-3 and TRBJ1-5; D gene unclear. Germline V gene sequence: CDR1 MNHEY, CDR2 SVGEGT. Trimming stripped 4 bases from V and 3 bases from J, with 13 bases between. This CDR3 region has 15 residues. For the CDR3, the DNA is TGTGCCAGCAGTTTCCTCAGGTTTTCCAATCAGCCCCAGCATTTT. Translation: CASSFLRFSNQPQHF.

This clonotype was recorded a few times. The CDR3 bases are TGTGCCAGCAGCGGGACTAGCGGGGGGGGCGAGCAGTACTTC. It encodes CASSGTSGGGEQYF. The rearrangement links TRBV9 to TRBJ2-7, with 15 bases identical to TRBD2. The CDR3 is made up of 14 amino acids. Trimming removed 3 bases from V and 6 bases from J; junction bases left unmatched: 1. Looked up from germline, CDR1 is SGDLS and CDR2 is YYNGEE.

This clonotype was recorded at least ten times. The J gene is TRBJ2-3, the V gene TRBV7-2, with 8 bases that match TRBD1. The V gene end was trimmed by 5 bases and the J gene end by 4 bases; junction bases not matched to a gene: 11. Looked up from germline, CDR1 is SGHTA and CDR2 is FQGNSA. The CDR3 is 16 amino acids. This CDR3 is CASSRQTGVRSDTQYF. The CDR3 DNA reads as TGTGCCAGCAGCAGGCAGACAGGGGTGCGTTCAGATACGCAGTATTTT.

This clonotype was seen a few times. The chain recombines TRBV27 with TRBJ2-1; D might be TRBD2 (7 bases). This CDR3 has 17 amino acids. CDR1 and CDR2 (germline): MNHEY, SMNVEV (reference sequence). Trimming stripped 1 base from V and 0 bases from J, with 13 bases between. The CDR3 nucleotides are TGTGCCAGCAGTTTATTCGGGGGGCCACTCTCCTACAATGAGCAGTTCTTC. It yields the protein CASSLFGGPLSYNEQFF.

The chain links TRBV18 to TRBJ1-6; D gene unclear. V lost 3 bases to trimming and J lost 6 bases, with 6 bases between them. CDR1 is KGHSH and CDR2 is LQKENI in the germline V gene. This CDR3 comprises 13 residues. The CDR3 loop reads CASSPGTNSPLHF. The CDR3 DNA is TGTGCCAGCTCACCCGGCACTAATTCACCCCTCCACTTT.